Here is one T cell receptor beta chain with its context. Its antigen remains undetermined. Within one base of it there is no much larger clone, and no base qualities were kept. At the junction V is shortened by 0 bases and J by 6 bases; bases outside the gene matches: 5. The CDR3 holds 16 amino acids from the cysteine to the phenylalanine. Just CDR3 DNA is preserved here, 48 bases in frame from base 1. From a lookup of the germline V gene, CDR1 and CDR2 are SGDLS and YYNGEE. Collaborating institutions collected whole blood in K2EDTA tubes following their own protocols. For TCRbeta analysis, collaborator samples were shipped as frozen whole blood, as isolated PBMCs, or as DNA extracted from either sample type. The record originates from a study of blood T cell repertoires in COVID-19 (dated by TCRdb to 2018 to 2021). At the level of the whole study: Samples covering the acute and convalescent phases of COVID-19 were provided by collaborators in the United States, Italy and Spain. The material from the prospective study consisted of cDNA or gDNA derived from T cells, B-cell-depleted T cells, or PBMCs. Deeply sampled blood TCRbeta repertoires from subjects exposed to, actively infected with, or recovered from COVID-19 were included in the dataset. The repertoires were released in a freely available public database intended as a resource for research on the immune response to SARS-CoV-2. The samples were drawn from the first 160 participants of the ongoing ImmuneRACE study and from 1,254 subjects provided by 6 global collaborators. The sample metadata nearly always contained a de-identified subject ID, COVID-19 status, age in years and sex. Where HLA class I and class II types were available, the types were taken from metadata supplied by the sample provider, not from assay-based typing.

TCRbeta CDR3 regions were amplified from genomic DNA using the immunoSEQ Assay, a bias-controlled multiplex PCR. The source study handled its data this way. Within the assay, amplification of reference gene primers was used to estimate how many nucleated cells each sample contained. Sequence reads were collapsed and filtered to measure the absolute abundance of every unique TCRbeta CDR3 rearrangement. For each sample, productive Simpson clonality was calculated by taking the square root of Simpson's diversity index across productive rearrangements. Sourced from immuneACCESS, this table was stored by TCRdb with only in-frame sequences that have V and J called. A share of the clones is absent; for the studies checked, an unresolved V gene accounts for under half, and the remainder has no known explanation. The V and J calls and clone size come from that table; D and trimming were worked out from the DNA. This sample comprises approximately 70,000 clones, roughly 84% of them detected only once. The leading ten clones occupy about 5% of the sample.

Beyond this particular receptor, the publication reports: How much clinical and demographic metadata was included differed by source and by participant, and the metadata was provided uncurated.

The TCR sequence derives from a woman aged 55-70 years with acute or convalescent COVID-19. The rearranged chain carries TRBV9 and TRBJ2-2, with 10 junctional bases fitting TRBD2. The sample was peripheral blood. In nucleotide form, the sequence is TGTGCCAGCAGCGTAGTGAAGCGGGGGGGCCCCGGGGAGCTGTTTTTT. Its protein is CASSVVKRGGPGELFF.